The 3 T cell receptor beta chains in this list originate from one sample, sequenced in a study of cytomegalovirus exposure and HLA in healthy donors. Researchers ran the PCR with 60 Vbeta and 13 Jbeta primers. The table came from immunoSEQ multiplex PCR; TCRdb's copy has only in-frame clones and leaves some out. In all, the sample yields around 210,000 clones. Sequencing was done on a sample of PBMCs. The origin of the receptors is a girl aged 2 to 10 in good health and CMV-seropositive.

As concerns this clone: An end of the junction differs from the germline gene, which may be a read error. The genes are TRBV20-1 and TRBJ1-2, with no clear D. This CDR3 comprises 11 residues. The germline V gene encodes CDR1 DFQATT and CDR2 SNEGSKA (reference sequence). The chain's CDR3 is CSARDYYGYTF. For the CDR3, the DNA is TGCAGTGCCAGAGACTACTATGGCTACACCTTC.

This chain links TRBV11-2 with TRBJ2-2, with 8 bases aligning to TRBD2. Germline CDR1 is SGHAT and CDR2 is FQNNGV. Trimming cost V 7 bases and J 5 bases; bases outside gene matches: 12. The CDR3 spans 16 residues. The CDR3 sequence is CASNIAGTLFTGELFF. In nucleotides, the CDR3 is TGTGCCAGCAACATAGCGGGAACGCTCTTTACCGGGGAGCTGTTTTTT.

The V and J genes are TRBV27 and TRBJ2-7; 7 bases are a match to TRBD1. Germline values: CDR1 MNHEY, CDR2 SMNVEV (reference sequence). The length of the CDR3 is 15 residues. The J segment lost 0 bases and the V segment lost 3 bases, leaving 5 bases of the junction unmatched. The CDR3 loop reads CASSFRGQFSYEQYF. The DNA for the CDR3 is TGTGCCAGCAGTTTCCGGGGACAGTTCTCCTACGAGCAGTACTTC.